One and the same sample provided the 9 T cell receptor beta chains below, sequenced in a study of T cell responses to AZD1222 COVID-19 vaccine (dated by TCRdb to the early 2020s). Libraries were constructed by the immunoSEQ multiplex PCR assay. TCRdb limited this immuneACCESS table to in-frame rearrangements with V and J called. A share of clones is missing; checked studies link under half to unresolved V genes, and the rest is unexplained. The sample records about 150,000 clones, 90% of which are singletons. The ten largest make up less than 2% of the sample. In light of the paper, this sample's time point label describes: baseline before first vaccination. The specimen comprised peripheral blood, sampled on day 0 of AZD1222 vaccination. Receptor source: an adult in good health.

The chain uses TRBV19 and TRBJ2-7; 8 bases fit TRBD2. This CDR3 is built from 14 residues. Looked up from germline, CDR1 is LNHDA and CDR2 is SQIVND (reference sequence). V gave up 5 bases and J gave up 0 bases; unmatched junction bases: 3. The CDR3 nucleotides read TGTGCCAGTAGTGGCGCGGGAGGCTCCTACGAGCAGTACTTC. Protein product: CASSGAGGSYEQYF. The complete variable domain, with remaining parts taken from reference TRBV19 and TRBJ2-7, reads DGGITQSPKYLFRKEGQNVTLSCEQNLNHDAMYWYRQDPGQGLRLIYYSQIVNDFQKGDIAEGYSVSREKKESFPLTVTSAQKNPTAFYLCASSGAGGSYEQYFGPGTRLTVT.

The chain links TRBV11-2 to TRBJ1-1; D possibly corresponds to TRBD1 (5 bases). Germline V CDR1 and CDR2: SGHAT, FQNNGV. This CDR3 is built from 16 residues. V was pared by 1 base and J by 6 bases, with 18 bases between. Here the CDR3 reads CASSLALWGGSAEAFF. As DNA, the CDR3 is TGTGCCAGCAGCTTAGCTTTGTGGGGCGGGAGCGCTGAAGCTTTCTTT.

The rearrangement uses TRBV7-8 and TRBJ1-2, with 10 bases fitting TRBD1. The V gene's germline CDR1 is SGHVS and CDR2 FQNEAQ. The trim removed 5 bases at V and 4 bases at J, leaving 10 bases unmatched. CDR3 length: 16 residues. The DNA for the CDR3 is TGTGCCAGCAGCCGAGACGAGACAGGGGGCGGCTATGGCTACACCTTC. It codes for CASSRDETGGGYGYTF.

V gene TRBV6-2 or TRBV6-3 combines with J gene TRBJ1-5, with TRBD1 as a possible D gene (6 bases). The V gene's germline CDR1 is MNHEY and CDR2 SVGEGT. V lost 2 bases to trimming and J lost 4 bases, with 18 bases between them. CDR3 length: 17 residues. This chain's CDR3 is CASSYDGQRGGNQPQHF. The CDR3 bases are TGTGCCAGCAGTTACGACGGACAGAGGGGGGGAAATCAGCCCCAGCATTTT.

V and J are TRBV5-1 and TRBJ2-7; 9 bases match TRBD2. V was pared by 4 bases and J by 3 bases, with 11 bases of the junction left unmatched. The CDR3 covers 16 residues. Germline assignment: CDR1 SGHRS and CDR2 YFSETQ. The CDR3 DNA reads as TGCGCCAGCAGCCCGATAGCGGGAGAGGGTTTCTACGAGCAGTACTTC. This encodes CASSPIAGEGFYEQYF.

The chain employs TRBV2 and TRBJ2-4; possible D gene TRBD2, 6 bases. The germline V and J ends were trimmed by 1 base and 0 bases, with 7 bases remaining between them. Germline CDR1 reads SNHLY; CDR2 reads FYNNEI. CDR3 length: 15 amino acids. This chain's CDR3 is CASSEGREAKNIQYF. CDR3 in DNA: TGTGCCAGCAGTGAAGGGCGGGAAGCCAAAAACATTCAGTACTTC.

The chain is built from TRBV28 and TRBJ1-5; D call uncertain. V gave up 3 bases and J gave up 2 bases, with 8 bases separating them. The CDR3 spans 14 residues. Per the germline V gene, CDR1 is MDHEN and CDR2 is SYDVKM. DNA of the CDR3: TGTGCCAGCAGTTTGGAGCAGGGCAATCAGCCCCAGCATTTT. Translation: CASSLEQGNQPQHF.

This clone was observed a handful of times. The V gene is TRBV5-1, the J gene TRBJ2-7, with 7 bases aligning to TRBD1. The V gene's germline CDR1 is SGHRS and CDR2 YFSETQ. CDR3 length: 14 amino acids. The V and J ends lost 4 bases and 2 bases, in that order; junction bases with no gene match: 6. The CDR3 spells CASSLDRATYEQYF. CDR3 coding DNA: TGCGCCAGCAGCCTCGACAGGGCCACCTACGAGCAGTACTTC. Looking up the rest from reference TRBV5-1 and TRBJ2-7 gives the full variable domain: KAGVTQTPRYLIKTRGQQVTLSCSPISGHRSVSWYQQTPGQGLQFLFEYFSETQRNKGNFPGRFSGRQFSNSRSEMNVSTLELGDSALYLCASSLDRATYEQYFGPGTRLTVT.

Only one count was recorded for this clone. This chain uses TRBV6-2 or TRBV6-3 with TRBJ2-7; 7 nucleotides line up with TRBD1. CDR1 and CDR2 from the germline V gene are MNHEY and SVGEGT. This CDR3 contains 15 residues. V trimming: 3 bases; J trimming: 1 base; junction bases outside the gene matches: 6. The CDR3 DNA reads TGTGCCAGCAGTTATTCCCGACAGGGATCCTACGAGCAGTACTTC. Translation gives CASSYSRQGSYEQYF.